The 5 T cell receptor beta chains presented below share a single source sample, sequenced in a study of T cell responses to AZD1222 COVID-19 vaccine. Method: immunoSEQ multiplex PCR; TCRdb's copy keeps in-frame clones and lacks some. Here the sample spans some 120,000 clones, 80% to 90% being singletons. The sample was peripheral blood, taken on day 0 of MenACWY control vaccination. The origin of the receptors is an adult in good health.

This chain connects TRBV4-3 to TRBJ2-1; TRBD2 agrees at 10 bases. Germline values: CDR1 LGHNA, CDR2 YSLEER. CDR3 length: 16 amino acids. V trimming: 1 base; J trimming: 4 bases; junction bases outside the gene matches: 4. The CDR3 region has the DNA TGCGCCAGCAGCCAAGTCTTTAGCGGGGGGTACAATGAGCAGTTCTTC. Its protein is CASSQVFSGGYNEQFF.

About this clone: The same CDR3 also results from other DNA sequences found in this sample. The J gene is TRBJ1-5, the V gene TRBV28; D is unclear. This CDR3 is built from 13 residues. Germline CDR1 MDHEN, CDR2 SYDVKM. Deletions cut 8 bases from V and 3 bases from J, with 11 bases between. The CDR3 sequence is CASRRDSNQPQHF. The CDR3 bases are TGTGCCAGCCGACGGGATTCCAATCAGCCCCAGCATTTT.

This clone was seen a few times. J is TRBJ1-2 and V is TRBV2; TRBD1 agrees at 7 bases. The CDR3 runs to 14 residues. The V gene end was trimmed by 7 bases and the J gene end by 6 bases; junction bases not matched to a gene: 11. Looked up from germline, CDR1 is SNHLY and CDR2 is FYNNEI. CDR3 sequence (DNA): TGTGCCAGCACCTCAACTACAGGGGTTAATGGCTACACCTTC. It codes for CASTSTTGVNGYTF.

The chain uses TRBV19 and TRBJ1-1; 7 nucleotides align to TRBD1. Germline CDR1 is LNHDA and CDR2 is SQIVND (reference sequence). The CDR3 extends over 14 amino acids. V dropped 7 bases and J dropped 2; count of bases not matched to a gene: 7. Here the CDR3 reads CASIYTGANTEAFF. CDR3 bases: TGTGCCAGTATTTACACAGGGGCTAACACTGAAGCTTTCTTT.

The CDR3 region is CASSLKAGLQPQHF. DNA for the CDR3: TGTGCCAGCAGCTTAAAAGCAGGGCTCCAGCCCCAGCATTTT. The rearrangement links TRBV7-2 to TRBJ1-5, with D maybe TRBD1 (5 bases). Trimming stripped 2 bases from V and 7 bases from J, with 12 bases between. This CDR3 spans 14 amino acids. CDR1 and CDR2 from the germline V gene are SGHTA and FQGNSA.